The 23 T cell receptor beta chains below all came from one sample that was sequenced in a study of T cells in Graves' hyperthyroidism and ophthalmopathy. Researchers took RNA transcripts and amplified the TCR beta CDR3 regions from them. HTBI primers drove first-round RT-PCR of the TCR CDR3. TCRdb reprocessed the multiplex PCR reads with MiXCR, giving one entry per CDR3 protein. The table records 530,000 or so distinct CDR3 sequences, about 43% of them present only once. Sequencing was done on a sample of peripheral blood or thyroid tissue (not recorded which). The receptors here all came from a woman aged 18-35 years with Graves' hyperthyroidism.

This clonotype was counted ten times or more. J is TRBJ1-1 and V is TRBV9; 7 bases map to TRBD1. The V gene end was trimmed by 0 bases and the J gene end by 1 base; junction bases not matched to a gene: 6. CDR1 is SGDLS, CDR2 YYNGEE, per germline. The CDR3 covers 16 residues. This CDR3 reads CASSVDPWTGNTEAFF. In DNA, the CDR3 is TGTGCCAGCAGCGTAGACCCGTGGACAGGGAACACTGAAGCTTTCTTT. Looking up the rest from reference TRBV9 and TRBJ1-1 gives the full variable domain: DSGVTQTPKHLITATGQRVTLRCSPRSGDLSVYWYQQSLDQGLQFLIQYYNGEERAKGNILERFSAQQFPDLHSELNLSSLELGDSALYFCASSVDPWTGNTEAFFGQGTRLTVV.

Turning to this clonotype: A much bigger clone sits one base away, suggesting this may be a read error. J is TRBJ1-2 and V is TRBV4-1; no reliable D call. The CDR3 sequence is 17 residues long. The germline gives CDR1 MGHRA, CDR2 YSYEKL. CDR3 coding DNA: TGCGCCAGCAGCCAAGAATTGGCGTCAGCTCTTAACTATGGCTACATCTTC. Translation gives CASSQELASALNYGYIF.

This clonotype has only one observation. The V call is TRBV11-2, the J call TRBJ2-5; 11 bases agree with TRBD2. V was pared by 5 bases and J by 2 bases, with 7 bases of the junction left unmatched. Germline lookup yields CDR1 SGHAT and CDR2 FQNNGV. This CDR3 is built from 16 residues. CDR3 coding DNA: TGTGCCAGCAGCCCCGGGACTAGCGGAAAACAAGAGACCCAGTACTTC. Its protein product is CASSPGTSGKQETQYF.

This clonotype was found many times. This rearrangement joins TRBV11-2 to TRBJ1-5; D not certain. Germline V gene sequence: CDR1 SGHAT, CDR2 FQNNGV. The length of the CDR3 is 14 residues. V was trimmed by 5 bases and J by 6 bases, leaving 14 bases between them. CDR3: CASSRAPVGQPQHF. The CDR3 bases are TGTGCCAGCAGCCGGGCCCCGGTCGGTCAGCCCCAGCATTTT.

A remark on this clonotype: A much larger clone is a single base away; this may be a read error. The V and J genes are TRBV10-3 and TRBJ1-6, with 7 positions matching TRBD1. The V segment lost 6 bases and the J segment 11 bases; nucleotides outside the gene matches: 7. This CDR3 is 13 amino acids long. The germline V gene encodes CDR1 ENHRY and CDR2 SYGVKD. CDR3 residues: CAISRDSVAPLHF. CDR3 DNA sequence: TGTGCCATCAGCCGGGACAGCGTCGCACCCCTCCACTTT.

The V call is TRBV7-9, the J call TRBJ2-7, with D perhaps matching TRBD1 (5 bases). The J call may not be correct, given that the DNA end is closer to TRBJ2-1. CDR1 SEHNR and CDR2 FQNEAQ come from the germline V gene (reference sequence). The CDR3 sequence is 16 residues long. CDR3 sequence: CASSLTETRGYNEQFF. CDR3 nucleotides: TGTGCCAGCAGCTTAACCGAGACAAGGGGATACAATGAGCAGTTCTTC.

This clonotype was detected ten times or more. V gene TRBV29-1 combines with J gene TRBJ2-7, with D perhaps TRBD2 (5 bases). V lost 3 bases to trimming and J lost 6 bases, with 15 bases between them. Per germline, CDR1 SQVTM and CDR2 ANQGSEA. This CDR3 has 13 residues. The CDR3 coding sequence is TGCAGCGTTGAGCCTAGCAATCGACGCGAGCAGTACTTC. Translation gives CSVEPSNRREQYF.

The rearrangement links TRBV7-9 to TRBJ1-2, with 7 bases fitting TRBD1. The germline V gene has CDR1 SEHNR and CDR2 FQNEAQ (reference sequence). Trimming removed 2 bases from V and 0 bases from J; junction bases left unmatched: 12. The CDR3 covers 18 residues. CDR3 in amino acids: CASSLTTGFLPANYGYTF. CDR3 DNA sequence: TGTGCCAGCAGCTTAACGACAGGGTTTCTCCCAGCTAACTATGGCTACACCTTC.

This clonotype was counted ten times or more. V gene TRBV20-1 combines with J gene TRBJ2-5, with TRBD2 as a possible D gene (5 bases). The CDR3 loop spans 13 amino acids. V lost 2 bases and J 3 bases, leaving 10 bases between the germline ends. The germline gives CDR1 DFQATT, CDR2 SNEGSKA (reference sequence). CDR3 in amino acids: CSARTDYKETQYF. The CDR3 nucleotides are TGCAGTGCTAGAACTGACTATAAAGAGACCCAGTACTTC.

For this clonotype: No conserved phenylalanine or tryptophan ends this CDR3, so it is likely a read error. The chain joins TRBV15 to TRBJ1-1; no clear D gene. Germline CDR1 and CDR2: LNHNV and YYDKDF (reference sequence). The CDR3 spans 19 residues. V dropped 1 base and J dropped 7 bases, with 28 bases sitting between them. CDR3 DNA sequence: TGTGCCACCAGCAGAGCCGCGGCACGGTGGGCTAGCGGGAGGGATGAAGCTTTCCTT. This encodes CATSRAAARWASGRDEAFL.

Regarding this clonotype: This may be a read error: a much more frequent sequence differs by one nucleotide. This chain uses TRBV12-3 or TRBV12-4 with TRBJ2-7; the D is unclear. This CDR3 spans 16 amino acids. The ends were cut back, 3 bases at V and 3 bases at J, with 18 bases in the middle. Written as DNA, the CDR3 is TGTGCCAGCAGTTTGGGCCCTCGTGGAAAAATCTACGAGCAGTACTTC. Residues: CASSLGPRGKIYEQYF.

Regarding this clonotype: At one end, the junction sequence differs from germline, possibly due to a read error. V and J are TRBV20-1 and TRBJ2-7; weak D call: TRBD2 (6 bases). Germline CDR1 reads DFQATT; CDR2 reads SNEGSKA (reference sequence). This CDR3 is built from 18 residues. The CDR3 DNA sequence: TGCAGTGCTAGAGGAACTGGAGGGTGGACGGTGAACACCGGGGAGCTGTACTTC. This sequence encodes CSARGTGGWTVNTGELYF.

This clonotype was detected many times. The V and J genes are TRBV7-9 and TRBJ2-2; D is unresolved. This CDR3 has 14 amino acids. Germline lookup yields CDR1 SEHNR and CDR2 FQNEAQ (reference sequence). V lost 4 bases and J lost 1, with 7 bases in between. The CDR3 region has the DNA TGTGCCAGCAGCTCGCCGTTGAACACCGGGGAGCTGTTTTTT. Protein: CASSSPLNTGELFF.

This clonotype was seen repeatedly, ten times or more. The rearrangement joins TRBV24-1 to TRBJ2-3; D unclear. The CDR3 covers 14 residues. CDR1 and CDR2 from the germline V gene are KGHDR and SFDVKD. Trimming removed 3 bases from V and 6 bases from J, with 12 bases in between. In DNA form, the CDR3 reads TGTGCCACCAGTGATACTGGCAGGATGGATACGCAGTATTTT. Residues: CATSDTGRMDTQYF.

At least ten counts were recorded for this clonotype. CDR3 nucleotide sequence: TGTGCCTGGACTCGGGGCAATCAGCCCCAGCATTTT. It is translated as CAWTRGNQPQHF. The genes are TRBV30 and TRBJ1-5, with unresolved D. V lost 4 bases and J 2 bases, leaving 6 bases between the germline ends. The CDR3 consists of 12 residues. The germline V gene has CDR1 GTSNPN and CDR2 SVGIG (reference sequence). The full variable domain, completed using reference TRBV30 and TRBJ1-5, is SQTIHQWPATLVQPVGSPLSLECTVEGTSNPNLYWYRQAAGRGLQLLFYSVGIGQISSEVPQNLSASRPQDRQFILSSKKLLLSDSGFYLCAWTRGNQPQHFGDGTRLSIL.

This clonotype has a handful of counts. This chain links TRBV6-1 with TRBJ2-2, with D perhaps TRBD2 (6 bases). V dropped 3 bases and J dropped 2 bases, with 10 bases sitting between them. Germline assignment: CDR1 MNHNS and CDR2 SASEGT. The CDR3 contains 15 residues. CDR3 sequence reads: CASSEGLDNTGELFF. The DNA of the CDR3 is TGTGCCAGCAGTGAGGGACTGGATAACACCGGGGAGCTGTTTTTT.

The V call is TRBV20-1, the J call TRBJ2-7; TRBD2 agrees at 10 bases. V shed 1 base and J 4 bases; nucleotides not matched to a gene: 7. The CDR3 has 15 amino acids. Germline V gene sequence: CDR1 DFQATT, CDR2 SNEGSKA (reference sequence). This CDR3 reads CSARVASGSGYEQYF. DNA for the CDR3: TGCAGTGCTAGAGTAGCTAGCGGGAGCGGATACGAGCAGTACTTC.

This clonotype was seen a handful of times. This chain links TRBV28 with TRBJ2-7; 10 bases fit TRBD2. The ends lost 5 bases at V and 6 bases at J; junction bases unmatched: 4. CDR1 is MDHEN, CDR2 SYDVKM, per germline. The CDR3 contains 13 residues. CDR3 amino acids: CASSLAGASEQYF. Written as DNA, the CDR3 is TGTGCCAGCAGTCTAGCGGGAGCAAGCGAGCAGTACTTC. The complete variable domain, with remaining parts taken from reference TRBV28 and TRBJ2-7, reads DVKVTQSSRYLVKRTGEKVFLECVQDMDHENMFWYRQDPGLGLRLIYFSYDVKMKEKGDIPEGYSVSREKKERFSLILESASTNQTSMYLCASSLAGASEQYFGPGTRLTVT.

This clonotype was seen repeatedly, ten times or more. The chain couples TRBV12-3 or TRBV12-4 to TRBJ1-4; maybe TRBD1 (6 bases). CDR3 length equals 15 residues. V lost 5 bases and J lost 8, with 18 bases in between. CDR3 sequence reads: CASSTRQVFGEKLFF. The CDR3 bases are TGTGCCAGCAGTACCCGACAGGTCTTTGGCGAAAAACTGTTTTTT.

The sample holds many counts of this clonotype. The chain recombines TRBV25-1 with TRBJ1-2, with 7 bases aligning to TRBD1. The V gene end was trimmed by 1 base and the J gene end by 0 bases; junction bases not matched to a gene: 5. The CDR3 totals 16 residues. CDR1 and CDR2 (germline): MGHDK, SYGVNS. CDR3 bases: TGTGCCAGCAGTGAATCCCGAGGGACAGCTAACTATGGCTACACCTTC. Its protein product is CASSESRGTANYGYTF.

This clonotype was counted at least ten times. The gene calls are TRBV19 and TRBJ1-1, with 8 bases that match TRBD1. Germline assignment: CDR1 LNHDA and CDR2 SQIVND (reference sequence). The junction had 13 bases not matched to a gene; V was cut back by 4 bases and J by 3 bases. This CDR3 has 17 amino acids. CDR3 region: CASSTKWSRGQDTEAFF. CDR3 DNA sequence: TGTGCCAGTAGTACAAAATGGAGCAGGGGGCAGGACACTGAAGCTTTCTTT.

This clonotype showed up just a few times. V is TRBV7-3 and J is TRBJ2-1; a possible D gene is TRBD2 (5 bases). V lost 5 bases, J lost 9 bases, and 11 bases lay in between. In germline, CDR1 is SGHTA, CDR2 FQGTGA. This CDR3 has 12 amino acids. The CDR3 sequence: CASSPGSSEQFF. CDR3 nucleotides: TGTGCCAGCAGCCCGGGGAGCTCTGAGCAGTTCTTC.

For this clonotype: The CDR3 ends on some other residue instead of the conserved phenylalanine or tryptophan, so this is likely a read error. Because the CDR3's place on the DNA is in doubt, the DNA is left out and the CDR3 is given as listed by TCRdb. The chain recombines TRBV2 with TRBJ2-7; the table's D gene call, TRBD2, was not cross checked with the DNA. The CDR3 is made up of 8 amino acids, end residues included. CDR1 and CDR2 from the germline V gene are SNHLY and FYNNEI. CDR3 protein: CASSERAG.